The clone carrying this TCR beta chain was seen at least ten times. The antigen is unknown. This sample stems from a study of early T cells in non-severe SARS-CoV-2 infection. Study-wide background: Sequenced material consisted of bulk RNA (from unsorted whole blood), and chains were unpaired. Study-level results: VDJdb matching, biased toward anti-spike CD8 responses, missed private and CD4 specificities.

Unique molecular identifier tags were affixed to discrete cDNA molecules. TCRdb reprocessed the 5' RACE reads with MiXCR, giving one entry per CDR3 protein. The profile covers tens of thousands of distinct CDR3 sequences, with roughly 6.2% appearing a single time and around an eighth taken by the ten largest. The CDR3 sequence is 18 residues long. V trimming: 0 bases; J trimming: 5 bases; junction bases outside the gene matches: 12. The germline CDR1 and CDR2 sequences are LGHNT and FRNRAP. The clonotype comes from an adult who was a healthcare worker with PCR-confirmed SARS-CoV-2 infection or an uninfected control (not recorded which). The sample consisted of whole blood. The chain uses TRBV12-5 and TRBJ2-1; 8 bases map to TRBD1. Here the CDR3 DNA reads TGTGCTAGTGGTTTGGTATACCGGGACAGGTTTTCGAACAATGAGCAGTTCTTC. As protein: CASGLVYRDRFSNNEQFF.